These 9 T cell receptor beta chains came from one sample sequenced in a study of blood T cell repertoires in COVID-19. Measured with immunoSEQ multiplex PCR; TCRdb has only the in-frame clones, and not every one. This table has a few hundred thousand clones, about 83% appearing once. Sequences were obtained from peripheral blood. The receptors shown here come from a man aged 55 to 70 who had recovered from COVID-19.

The V call is TRBV5-3, the J call TRBJ1-5; 7 bases fit TRBD1. TRBV5-3 is annotated as an ORF whose role is uncertain. The CDR3 runs to 20 residues. The V gene end was trimmed by 4 bases and the J gene end by 0 bases; junction bases not matched to a gene: 19. As DNA, the CDR3 is TGTGCCAGAAGCCGAGTCCCTTCCTTGACAGGGCTATATAGCAATCAGCCCCAGCATTTT. Encoded protein: CARSRVPSLTGLYSNQPQHF.

This clone was counted a single time. This chain uses TRBV27 with TRBJ1-2, with D unresolved. The CDR3 spans 15 residues. Germline CDR1 reads MNHEY; CDR2 reads SMNVEV (reference sequence). V dropped 6 bases and J dropped 2 bases, with 16 bases sitting between them. The CDR3 loop is CASSPPPGLNYGYTF. Written as DNA, the CDR3 is TGTGCCAGCAGCCCTCCCCCCGGGTTAAACTATGGCTACACCTTC.

Here the CDR3 reads CASSMHSAGQGTDTQYF. The CDR3 DNA is TGTGCCAGTAGTATGCATTCGGCGGGACAGGGCACAGATACGCAGTATTTT. The chain links TRBV19 to TRBJ2-3; 8 nucleotides match TRBD1. There are 17 residues in the CDR3. V dropped 3 bases and J dropped 1; count of bases not matched to a gene: 9. Per germline, CDR1 LNHDA and CDR2 SQIVND (reference sequence).

The V gene is TRBV27, the J gene TRBJ1-4; D is unclear. CDR3 length: 17 amino acids. Germline-derived CDR1 and CDR2 are MNHEY and SMNVEV (reference sequence). V lost 9 bases to trimming and J lost 0 bases, with 20 bases between them. The CDR3 DNA reads as TGTGCCAGTAGAAAGGCGCTGCGCACAGCAACTAATGAAAAACTGTTTTTT. This translates into CASRKALRTATNEKLFF.

The chain links TRBV19 to TRBJ2-2; 10 bases agree with TRBD1. The CDR3 loop spans 19 amino acids. Losses at the gene ends were 7 bases for V and 6 bases for J; bases not matched to a gene: 20. In germline, CDR1 is LNHDA, CDR2 SQIVND (reference sequence). The CDR3 loop reads CASTPLVGQGPIGSGELFF. CDR3 DNA sequence: TGTGCCAGTACTCCCTTGGTGGGACAGGGGCCCATAGGATCCGGGGAGCTGTTTTTT.

In this sample, this clone turned up a few times. This chain links TRBV3-1 (or the pseudogene TRBV3-2) with TRBJ2-5; D gene uncertain. This CDR3 is 15 amino acids long. The germline CDR1 and CDR2 sequences are LGHDT and YNNKEL (reference sequence). Trimming left V 0 bases short and J 1 base short, with 9 bases between. CDR3 sequence reads: CASSQEITIQETQYF. For the CDR3, the DNA is TGTGCCAGCAGCCAAGAGATCACTATCCAAGAGACCCAGTACTTC.

The CDR3 here is CASRILSKTNEKLFF. CDR3 nucleotide sequence: TGTGCCAGTAGGATCCTGAGTAAGACTAATGAAAAACTGTTTTTT. The V gene is TRBV19, the J gene TRBJ1-4; D is uncertain. Trimming stripped 6 bases from V and 2 bases from J, with 13 bases between. CDR1 is LNHDA, CDR2 SQIVND, per germline (reference sequence). The CDR3 is 15 amino acids.

The chain employs TRBV28 and TRBJ2-7; 11 nucleotides line up with TRBD2. The germline V gene has CDR1 MDHEN and CDR2 SYDVKM. Germline trimming cut 1 base from V and 5 bases from J; bases unmatched to any gene: 7. The length of the CDR3 is 16 residues. CDR3 DNA sequence: TGTGCCAGCAGTTTATTTACTAGCGGGAGTTCCAACGAGCAGTACTTC. Translation: CASSLFTSGSSNEQYF.

This clone was counted a few times. The chain has TRBV7-9 and TRBJ2-6; D ambiguous. The CDR3 length is 14 residues. Trimming pared 3 bases from V and 1 base from J, leaving 4 bases between. Germline-derived CDR1 and CDR2 are SEHNR and FQNEAQ (reference sequence). Here the CDR3 DNA reads TGTGCCAGCAGCTTCGGTTCTGGGGCCAACGTCCTGACTTTC. It encodes CASSFGSGANVLTF. Supplemented by reference TRBV7-9 and TRBJ2-6, the full variable domain reads DTGVSQNPRHKITKRGQNVTFRCDPISEHNRLYWYRQTLGQGPEFLTYFQNEAQLEKSRLLSDRFSAERPKGSFSTLEIQRTEQGDSAMYLCASSFGSGANVLTFGAGSRLTVL.